This T cell receptor (beta chain) was sequenced in a study of identical twins. TCRdb re-called the 5' RACE reads through MiXCR, storing one row per CDR3 protein. The sample includes hundreds of thousands of distinct CDR3 sequences, about 9.4% of them seen just once. The same sample was also used in a study of yellow fever vaccine responses in identical twins.

Sequenced sample: PBMCs. The sequence derives from a woman under 30 in good health.

CDR3 amino acids: CASSPGRTSVGNVLTF. CDR3 nucleotide sequence: TGTGCCAGCAGCCCTGGACGGACCTCTGTGGGCAACGTCCTGACTTTC. This rearrangement joins TRBV7-9 to TRBJ2-6; D gene uncertain. Trimming removed 5 bases at V and 9 bases at J, with 20 bases between. Germline lookup yields CDR1 SEHNR and CDR2 FQNEAQ (reference sequence). This CDR3 has 16 residues.